This T cell receptor (beta chain) was captured in a study of regulatory T cells in long-lasting Graves disease. Study outcomes and limitations: Persistent disease samples used TRBV28, TRBJ1-2 and TRBJ2-5 preferentially. Tissue studied was limited to peripheral blood, excluding thyroid tissue.

There are 15 residues in the CDR3. Germline V gives CDR1 MGHRA, CDR2 YSYEKL. V trimming: 5 bases; J trimming: 3 bases; junction bases outside the gene matches: 8. This clonotype came up many times. The antigen remains undetermined. Time point defined: newly diagnosed GD, antithyroid drugs for less than 3 months. PBMC RNA served as the TCR library source. For TCR beta, libraries came from iRepertoire HTBI primers and Arm-PCR of CDR3 regions. Original methodology: Across samples, 62 TRBV and 14 TRBJ segments were found. TCRdb called the multiplex PCR reads again in MiXCR, with one record for every CDR3 protein. None of the V and J calls come from the authors' own analysis; TCRdb made them. The data show about 200,000 distinct CDR3 sequences, about 17% seen once.

The gene calls are TRBV4-1 and TRBJ1-1; 8 positions agree with TRBD1. Material: peripheral blood mononuclear cells (PBMCs), obtained at new diagnosis, from a patient treated with antithyroid drugs. The TCR originated in a female donor with Graves disease. CDR3 sequence (DNA): TGCGCCAGCAGCAAGGACCAGGGGGCAGACACTGAAGCTTTCTTT. It codes for CASSKDQGADTEAFF.